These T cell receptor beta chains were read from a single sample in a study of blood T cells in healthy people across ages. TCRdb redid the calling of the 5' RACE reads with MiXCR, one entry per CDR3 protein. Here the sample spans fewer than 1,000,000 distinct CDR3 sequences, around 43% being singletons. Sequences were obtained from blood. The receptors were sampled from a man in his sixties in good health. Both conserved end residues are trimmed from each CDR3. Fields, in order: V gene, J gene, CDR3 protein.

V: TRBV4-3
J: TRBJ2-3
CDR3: ASSQELVSGTDTQY

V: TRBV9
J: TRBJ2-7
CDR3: ASSAEGEFYEQY

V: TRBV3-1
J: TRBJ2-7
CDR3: ASSRTTSGGYEQY

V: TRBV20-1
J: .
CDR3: SAREVQQETQY

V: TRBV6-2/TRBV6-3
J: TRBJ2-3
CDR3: ASSYTVGGLDTQY

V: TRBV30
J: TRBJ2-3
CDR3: AWSSPGGLTDTQY

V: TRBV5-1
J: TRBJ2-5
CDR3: ASSSEVWKETQY

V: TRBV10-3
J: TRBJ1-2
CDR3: AISESGTAYGYT

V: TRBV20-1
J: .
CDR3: SVRGQGDIDEQY

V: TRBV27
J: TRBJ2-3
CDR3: ASSLRPGANTDTQY

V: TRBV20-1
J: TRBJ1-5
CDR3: SAREGGAVSNQPQH

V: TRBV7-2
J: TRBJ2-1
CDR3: ASSWDRWPPF

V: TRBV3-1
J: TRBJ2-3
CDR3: ASSLLPRGTQY

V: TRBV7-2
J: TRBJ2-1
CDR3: ASRLAGPYNEQF

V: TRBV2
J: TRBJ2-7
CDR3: ASTSGENYEQY

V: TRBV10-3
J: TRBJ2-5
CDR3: AISPGDGETQY

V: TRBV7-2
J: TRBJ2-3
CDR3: ASGGVDGFTDTRY

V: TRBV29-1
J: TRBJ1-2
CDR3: SVADIRNYGYT

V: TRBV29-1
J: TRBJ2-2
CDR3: SVGTSNTGELF

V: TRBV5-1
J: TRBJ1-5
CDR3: ASSLASLGYSNQPQH

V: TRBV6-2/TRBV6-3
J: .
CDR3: AGRSSRQGISYEQY

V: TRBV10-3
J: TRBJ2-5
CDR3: AISEVYKTGPKLQETQY

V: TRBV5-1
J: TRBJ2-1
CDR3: ASSLEGVGGKNEQF

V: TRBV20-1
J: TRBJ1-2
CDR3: SALAGYYGYT

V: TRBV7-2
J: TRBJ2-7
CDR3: ASSLTGGFSYEQY

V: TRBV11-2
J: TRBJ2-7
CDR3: ASSPPDRLGYEQY

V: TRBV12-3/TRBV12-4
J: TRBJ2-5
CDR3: ASNRQGEGTQY

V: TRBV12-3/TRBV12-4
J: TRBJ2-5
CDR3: ASSFIQSNEQY

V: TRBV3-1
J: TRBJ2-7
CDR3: ASSQPSSGGHEQY

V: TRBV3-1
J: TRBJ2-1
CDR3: ASSQAANGQF

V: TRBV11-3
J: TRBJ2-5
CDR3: ASSLDRDWEETQY

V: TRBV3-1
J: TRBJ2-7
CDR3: ASSQGIAGGLYEQY

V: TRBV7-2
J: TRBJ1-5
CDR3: ASSPDTSNQPQH

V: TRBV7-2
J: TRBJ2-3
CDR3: AGSSMIRGGTDTQY

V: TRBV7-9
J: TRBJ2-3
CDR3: ASSWEGLGVTDTQY

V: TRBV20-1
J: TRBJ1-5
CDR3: SVPSSADSNQPQH